This TCR beta chain was found in a study of T-cell reconstitution after alpha-beta-depleted transplantation in children. Unique molecular identifiers were incorporated when the TCRbeta library was constructed. Using its own MiXCR run on the PCR reads, TCRdb lists one record per CDR3 protein. Here the sample spans about 480,000 distinct CDR3 sequences, approximately 12% being singletons. Germline V gene sequence: CDR1 LGHNA, CDR2 YSLEER. The CDR3 is 16 residues long. With V trimmed by 3 bases and J by 3 bases, 6 bases remained unmatched. Sequenced material: PBMCs from the stem cell graft donor, taken from the stem cell graft. The TCR comes from a human donor who donated a stem cell graft to a child with combined immunodeficiency. V gene TRBV4-3 combines with J gene TRBJ2-7; 12 nucleotides match TRBD2. For the CDR3, the DNA is TGCGCCAGCAGCCACGGGACTAGCGGGTTTATCTACGAGCAGTACTTC. Residues: CASSHGTSGFIYEQYF.